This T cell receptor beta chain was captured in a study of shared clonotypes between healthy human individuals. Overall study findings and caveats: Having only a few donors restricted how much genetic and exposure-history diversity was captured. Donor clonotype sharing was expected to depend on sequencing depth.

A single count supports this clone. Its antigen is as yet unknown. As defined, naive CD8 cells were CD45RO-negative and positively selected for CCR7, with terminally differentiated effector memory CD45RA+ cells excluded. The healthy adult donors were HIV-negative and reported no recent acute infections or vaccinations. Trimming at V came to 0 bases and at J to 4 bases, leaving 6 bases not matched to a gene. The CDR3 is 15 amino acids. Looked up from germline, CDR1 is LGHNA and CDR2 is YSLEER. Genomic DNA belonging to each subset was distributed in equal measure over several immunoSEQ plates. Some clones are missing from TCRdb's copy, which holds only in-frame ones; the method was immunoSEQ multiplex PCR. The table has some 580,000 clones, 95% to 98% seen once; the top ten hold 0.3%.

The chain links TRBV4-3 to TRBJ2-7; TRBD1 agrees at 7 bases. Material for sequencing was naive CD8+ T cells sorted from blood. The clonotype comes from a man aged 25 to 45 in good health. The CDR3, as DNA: TGCGCCAGCAGCCAAGATGTAAGGGGACAGTACGAGCAGTACTTC. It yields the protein CASSQDVRGQYEQYF.